This TCR beta chain was retrieved from a study of T-cell reconstitution after alpha-beta-depleted transplantation in children. Unique molecular identifiers were incorporated when the TCRbeta library was constructed. Each CDR3 protein is one row after TCRdb ran MiXCR on the PCR reads. The table has some 600,000 distinct CDR3 sequences, approximately 15% seen once. Trimming removed 5 bases from V and 1 base from J; junction bases left unmatched: 4. The CDR3 has 15 amino acids. The sequencing used PBMCs from the stem cell graft donor, collected from the stem cell graft. The receptor was isolated from a human donor who donated a stem cell graft to a child with acute myeloid leukemia. V is TRBV12-3 or TRBV12-4 and J is TRBJ2-5, with 10 bases aligning to TRBD2. The CDR3, as DNA: TGTGCCAGCAGTCCAGCGGGGGGGGTCCAAGAGACCCAGTACTTC. This sequence encodes CASSPAGGVQETQYF.